The entry below describes one T cell receptor (beta chain). Antigen unknown. The data stem from a study of blood T cells in healthy people across ages. The junction had 6 bases not matched to a gene; V was cut back by 6 bases and J by 3 bases. The germline V gene has CDR1 DFQATT and CDR2 SNEGSKA (reference sequence). CDR3 size: 14 residues. Through a sample-barcoded 5' primer and a J-beta primer mix, a second PCR was run for roughly 7 to 11 cycles. TCRdb analysed the 5' RACE reads with MiXCR anew, one entry per CDR3 protein. Of around 970,000 distinct CDR3 sequences listed, 51% are singletons. Whole-study results and caveats: Researchers said unsorted PBMCs prevented a conclusive naive versus antigen-experienced comparison. The study found TCR beta diversity correlated strongly with naive T cell percentage.

The V call is TRBV20-1, the J call TRBJ2-3, with 10 bases lining up with TRBD2. The sample was blood. The TCR was taken from a woman aged 60-75 years in good health. CDR3 protein: CSAQTSGWTDTQYF. The CDR3 region has the DNA TGCAGTGCGCAGACTAGCGGGTGGACAGATACGCAGTATTTT.